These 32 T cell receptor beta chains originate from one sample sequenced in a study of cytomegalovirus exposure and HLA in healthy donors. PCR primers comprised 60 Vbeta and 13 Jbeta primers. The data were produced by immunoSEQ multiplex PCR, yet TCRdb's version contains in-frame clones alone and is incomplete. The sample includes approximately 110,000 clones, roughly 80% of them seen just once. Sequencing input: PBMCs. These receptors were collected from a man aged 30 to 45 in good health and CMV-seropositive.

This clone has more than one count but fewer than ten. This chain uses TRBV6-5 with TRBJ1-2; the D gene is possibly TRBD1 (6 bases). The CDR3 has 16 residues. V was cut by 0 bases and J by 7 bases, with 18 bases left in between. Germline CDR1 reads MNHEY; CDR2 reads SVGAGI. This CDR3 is CASSYSEGGEVSGYTF. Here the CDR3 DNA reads TGTGCCAGCAGTTACTCCGAGGGGGGGGAAGTCTCTGGCTACACCTTC.

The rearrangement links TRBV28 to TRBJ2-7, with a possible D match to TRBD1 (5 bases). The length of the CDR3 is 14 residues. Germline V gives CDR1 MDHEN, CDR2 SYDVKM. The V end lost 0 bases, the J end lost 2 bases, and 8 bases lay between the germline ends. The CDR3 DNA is TGTGCCAGCAGTTTATGGGACATTCCCTACGAGCAGTACTTC. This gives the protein CASSLWDIPYEQYF.

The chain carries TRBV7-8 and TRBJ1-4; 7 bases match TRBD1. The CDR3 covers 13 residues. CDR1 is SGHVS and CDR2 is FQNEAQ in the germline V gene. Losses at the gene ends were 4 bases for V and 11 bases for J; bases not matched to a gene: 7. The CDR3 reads CASSSGQAAKLFF. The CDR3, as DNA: TGTGCCAGCAGCTCAGGACAGGCGGCCAAACTGTTTTTT.

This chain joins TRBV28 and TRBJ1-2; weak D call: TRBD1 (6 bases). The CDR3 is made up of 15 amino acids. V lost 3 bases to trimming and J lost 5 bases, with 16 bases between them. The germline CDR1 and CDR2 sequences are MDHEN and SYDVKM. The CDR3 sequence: CASSFLNRDNYGYTF. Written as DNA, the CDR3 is TGTGCCAGCAGTTTTCTAAACCGGGACAATTATGGCTACACCTTC.

DNA of the CDR3: TGTGCCATCAGTGAGTCGGGCAGGGGGACCTATGGCTACACCTTC. Translating gives CAISESGRGTYGYTF. V gene TRBV10-3 combines with J gene TRBJ1-2, with TRBD1 matching 7 bases. Unmatched junction bases numbered 5, after V lost 0 bases and J lost 4 bases. The CDR3 covers 15 residues. The V gene's germline CDR1 is ENHRY and CDR2 SYGVKD.

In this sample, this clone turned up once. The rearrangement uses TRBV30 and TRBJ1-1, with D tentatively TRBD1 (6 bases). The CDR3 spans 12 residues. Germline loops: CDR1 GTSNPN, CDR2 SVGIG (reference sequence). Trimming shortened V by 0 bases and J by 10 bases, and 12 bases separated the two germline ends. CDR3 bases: TGTGCCTGGAGTGTAACCAGGGGCCTAGCTTTCTTT. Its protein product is CAWSVTRGLAFF. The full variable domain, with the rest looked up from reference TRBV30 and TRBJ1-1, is SQTIHQWPATLVQPVGSPLSLECTVEGTSNPNLYWYRQAAGRGLQLLFYSVGIGQISSEVPQNLSASRPQDRQFILSSKKLLLSDSGFYLCAWSVTRGLAFFGQGTRLTVV.

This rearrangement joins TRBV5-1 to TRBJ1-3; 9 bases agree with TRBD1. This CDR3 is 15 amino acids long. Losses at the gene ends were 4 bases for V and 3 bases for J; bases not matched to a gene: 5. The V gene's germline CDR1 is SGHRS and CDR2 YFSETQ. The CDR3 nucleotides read TGCGCCAGCAGCCCCGGGACAGGGTATGGAAACACCATATATTTT. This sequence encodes CASSPGTGYGNTIYF.

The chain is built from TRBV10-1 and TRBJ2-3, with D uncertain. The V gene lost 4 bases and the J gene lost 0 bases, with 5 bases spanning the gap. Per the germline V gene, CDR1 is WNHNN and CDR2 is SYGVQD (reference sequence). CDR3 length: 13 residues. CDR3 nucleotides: TGCGCCAGCAGTGGGGCCAGCACAGATACGCAGTATTTT. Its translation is CASSGASTDTQYF.

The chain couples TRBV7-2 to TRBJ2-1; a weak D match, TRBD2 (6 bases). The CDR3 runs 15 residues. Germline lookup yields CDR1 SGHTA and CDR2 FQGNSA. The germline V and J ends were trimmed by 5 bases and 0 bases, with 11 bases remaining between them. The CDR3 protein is CASSLAGSSYNEQFF. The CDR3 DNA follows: TGTGCCAGCAGCCTTGCCGGGAGCTCCTACAATGAGCAGTTCTTC.

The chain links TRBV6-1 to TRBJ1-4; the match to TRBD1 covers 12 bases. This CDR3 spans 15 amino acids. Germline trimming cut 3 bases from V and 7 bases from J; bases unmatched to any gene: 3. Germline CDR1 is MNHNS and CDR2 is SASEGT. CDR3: CASSDPGQGAEKLFF. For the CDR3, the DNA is TGTGCCAGCAGTGATCCGGGACAGGGGGCTGAAAAACTGTTTTTT.

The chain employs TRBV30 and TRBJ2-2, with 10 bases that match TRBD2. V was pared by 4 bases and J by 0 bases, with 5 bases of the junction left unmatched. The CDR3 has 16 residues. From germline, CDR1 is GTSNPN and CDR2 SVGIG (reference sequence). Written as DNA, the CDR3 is TGTGCCTGGACCCCAGGACTAGCGGCGAACACCGGGGAGCTGTTTTTT. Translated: CAWTPGLAANTGELFF.

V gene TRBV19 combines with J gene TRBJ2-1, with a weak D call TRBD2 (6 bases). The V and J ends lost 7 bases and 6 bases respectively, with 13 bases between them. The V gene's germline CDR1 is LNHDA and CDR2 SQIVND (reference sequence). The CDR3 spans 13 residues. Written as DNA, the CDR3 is TGTGCCAGTACCGACGGGACTCCCAATGAGCAGTTCTTC. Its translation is CASTDGTPNEQFF.

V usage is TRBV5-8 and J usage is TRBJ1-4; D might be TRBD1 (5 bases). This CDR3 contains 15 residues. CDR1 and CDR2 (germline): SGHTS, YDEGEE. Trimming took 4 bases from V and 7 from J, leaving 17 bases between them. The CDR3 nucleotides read TGTGCCAGCAGCCCTCTGGGACTCAAGGGTGAAAAACTGTTTTTT. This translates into CASSPLGLKGEKLFF. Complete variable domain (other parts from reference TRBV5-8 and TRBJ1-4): EAGVTQSPTHLIKTRGQQATLRCSPISGHTSVYWYQQALGLGLQFLLWYDEGEERNRGNFPPRFSGRQFPNYSSELNVNALELEDSALYLCASSPLGLKGEKLFFGSGTQLSVL.

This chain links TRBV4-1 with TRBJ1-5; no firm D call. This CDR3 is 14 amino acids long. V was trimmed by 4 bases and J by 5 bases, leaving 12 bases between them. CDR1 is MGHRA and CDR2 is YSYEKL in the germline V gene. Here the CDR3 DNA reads TGCGCCAGCAGCCCGACGGTTCTAGATCAGCCCCAGCATTTT. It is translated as CASSPTVLDQPQHF.

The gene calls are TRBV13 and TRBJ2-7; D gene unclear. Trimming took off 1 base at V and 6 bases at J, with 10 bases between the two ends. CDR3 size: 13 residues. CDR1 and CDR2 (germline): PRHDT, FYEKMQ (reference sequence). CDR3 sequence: CASSLVPCCEQYF. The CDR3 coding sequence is TGTGCCAGCAGCTTAGTCCCCTGTTGCGAGCAGTACTTC.

The CDR3 nucleotides are TGTGCCACCAGCAGAGAAGGGTCCTGGAGGGGTACGCAGTATTTT. Encoded protein: CATSREGSWRGTQYF. The chain recombines TRBV15 with TRBJ2-3, with a possible D match to TRBD2 (6 bases). The germline CDR1 and CDR2 sequences are LNHNV and YYDKDF (reference sequence). This CDR3 is 15 amino acids long. The V and J ends lost 0 bases and 8 bases respectively, with 15 bases between them.

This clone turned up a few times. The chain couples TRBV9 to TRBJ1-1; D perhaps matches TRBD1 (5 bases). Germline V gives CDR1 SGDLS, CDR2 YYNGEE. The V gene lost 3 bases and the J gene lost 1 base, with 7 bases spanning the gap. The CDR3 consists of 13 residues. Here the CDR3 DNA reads TGTGCCAGCAGCGAGCAGGGGAACACTGAAGCTTTCTTT. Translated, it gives CASSEQGNTEAFF.

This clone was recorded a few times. The CDR3 DNA reads as TGTGCCAGTAGTATGAGAACCCCGGGAGAGCCCCAGCATTTT. Encoded protein: CASSMRTPGEPQHF. The rearrangement uses TRBV19 and TRBJ1-5; no clear D gene. The V end was cut by 3 bases, the J end by 8 bases, with 14 bases between. Per the germline V gene, CDR1 is LNHDA and CDR2 is SQIVND (reference sequence). The length of the CDR3 is 14 residues.

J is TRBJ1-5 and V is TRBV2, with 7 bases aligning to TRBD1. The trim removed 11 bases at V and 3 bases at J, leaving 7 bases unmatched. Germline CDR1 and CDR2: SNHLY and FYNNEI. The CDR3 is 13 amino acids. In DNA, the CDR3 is TGTGCCTCCCGACAGGGAATCAATCAGCCCCAGCATTTT. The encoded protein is CASRQGINQPQHF.

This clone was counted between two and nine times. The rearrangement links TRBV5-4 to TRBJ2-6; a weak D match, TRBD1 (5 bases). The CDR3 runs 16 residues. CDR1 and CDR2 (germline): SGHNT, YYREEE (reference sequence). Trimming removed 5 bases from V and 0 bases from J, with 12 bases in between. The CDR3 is CASSKTESSGANVLTF. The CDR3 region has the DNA TGTGCCAGCAGTAAGACAGAGAGCTCTGGGGCCAACGTCCTGACTTTC.

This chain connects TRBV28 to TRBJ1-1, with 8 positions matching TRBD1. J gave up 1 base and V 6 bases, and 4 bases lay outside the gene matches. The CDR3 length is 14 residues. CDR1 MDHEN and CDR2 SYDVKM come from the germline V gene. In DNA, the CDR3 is TGTGCCAGCAGATCGGGACAGGCGAACACTGAAGCTTTCTTT. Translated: CASRSGQANTEAFF.

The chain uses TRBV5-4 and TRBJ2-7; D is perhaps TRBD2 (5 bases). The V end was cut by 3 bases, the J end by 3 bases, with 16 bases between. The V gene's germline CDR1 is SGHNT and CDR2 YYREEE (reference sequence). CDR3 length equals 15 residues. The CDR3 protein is CASSSKTRGYYEQYF. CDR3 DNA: TGTGCCAGCAGCTCCAAAACCCGGGGATACTACGAGCAGTACTTC.

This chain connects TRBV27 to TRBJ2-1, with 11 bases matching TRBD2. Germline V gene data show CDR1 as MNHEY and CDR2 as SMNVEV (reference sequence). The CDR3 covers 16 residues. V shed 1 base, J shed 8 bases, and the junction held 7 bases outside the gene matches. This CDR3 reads CASSLYTSGGWDEQFF. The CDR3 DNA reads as TGTGCCAGCAGTTTATATACTAGCGGGGGCTGGGATGAGCAGTTCTTC.

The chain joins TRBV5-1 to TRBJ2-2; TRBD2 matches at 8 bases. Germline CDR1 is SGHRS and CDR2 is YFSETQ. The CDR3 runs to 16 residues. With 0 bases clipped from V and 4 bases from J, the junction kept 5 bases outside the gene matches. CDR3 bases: TGCGCCAGCAGCTTGGTTAGCGGGGTTATCACCGGGGAGCTGTTTTTT. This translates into CASSLVSGVITGELFF. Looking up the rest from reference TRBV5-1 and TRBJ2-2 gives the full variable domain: KAGVTQTPRYLIKTRGQQVTLSCSPISGHRSVSWYQQTPGQGLQFLFEYFSETQRNKGNFPGRFSGRQFSNSRSEMNVSTLELGDSALYLCASSLVSGVITGELFFGEGSRLTVL.

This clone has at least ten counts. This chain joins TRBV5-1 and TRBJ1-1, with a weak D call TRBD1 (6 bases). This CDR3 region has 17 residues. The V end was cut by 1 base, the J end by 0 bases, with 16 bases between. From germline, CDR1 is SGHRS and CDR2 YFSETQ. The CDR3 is CASSLRGGRPLNTEAFF. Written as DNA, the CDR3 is TGCGCCAGCAGCTTGCGCGGGGGGCGCCCCTTGAACACTGAAGCTTTCTTT.

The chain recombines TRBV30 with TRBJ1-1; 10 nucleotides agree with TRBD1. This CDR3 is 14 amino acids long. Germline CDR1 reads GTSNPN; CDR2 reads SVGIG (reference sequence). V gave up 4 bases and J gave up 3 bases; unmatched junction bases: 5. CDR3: CAWNLGQGYTEAFF. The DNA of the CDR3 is TGTGCCTGGAACCTGGGACAGGGGTACACTGAAGCTTTCTTT.

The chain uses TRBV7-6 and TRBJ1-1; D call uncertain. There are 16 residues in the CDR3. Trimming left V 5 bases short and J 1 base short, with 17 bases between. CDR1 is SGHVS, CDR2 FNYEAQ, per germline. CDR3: CASSLGRSAGNTEAFF. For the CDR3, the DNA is TGTGCCAGCAGCCTCGGGCGGTCCGCGGGGAACACTGAAGCTTTCTTT.

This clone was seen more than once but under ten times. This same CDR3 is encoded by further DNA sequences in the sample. CDR3 in DNA: TGTGCCAGCAGCCAAGATCCTAGTATCGGACAGGATAGCAATCAGCCCCAGCATTTT. Amino acids: CASSQDPSIGQDSNQPQHF. V is TRBV4-2 and J is TRBJ1-5; 7 nucleotides align to TRBD1. V shed 0 bases, J shed 0 bases, and the junction held 11 bases outside the gene matches. The CDR3 has 19 residues. Germline CDR1 and CDR2: LGHNA and YNFKEQ.

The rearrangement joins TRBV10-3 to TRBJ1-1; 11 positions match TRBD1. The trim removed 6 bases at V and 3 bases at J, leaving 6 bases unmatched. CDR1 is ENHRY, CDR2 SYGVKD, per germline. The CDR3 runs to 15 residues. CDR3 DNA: TGTGCCATCAGCGGCGGACAGGGGGCTGACACTGAAGCTTTCTTT. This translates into CAISGGQGADTEAFF.

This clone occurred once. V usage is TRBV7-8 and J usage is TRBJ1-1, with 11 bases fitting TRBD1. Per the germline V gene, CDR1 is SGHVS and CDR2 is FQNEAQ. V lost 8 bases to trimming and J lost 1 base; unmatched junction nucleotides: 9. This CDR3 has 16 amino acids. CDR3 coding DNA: TGTGCCAGCGGGCCGGGACAGGGGGGCCAGAACACTGAAGCTTTCTTT. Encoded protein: CASGPGQGGQNTEAFF.

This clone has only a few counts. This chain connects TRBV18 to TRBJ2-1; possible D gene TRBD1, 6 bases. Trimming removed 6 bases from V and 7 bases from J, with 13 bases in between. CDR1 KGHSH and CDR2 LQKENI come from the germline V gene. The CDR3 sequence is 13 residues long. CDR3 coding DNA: TGTGCCAGCTCCTCGGGGACATCTAATGAGCAGTTCTTC. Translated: CASSSGTSNEQFF.

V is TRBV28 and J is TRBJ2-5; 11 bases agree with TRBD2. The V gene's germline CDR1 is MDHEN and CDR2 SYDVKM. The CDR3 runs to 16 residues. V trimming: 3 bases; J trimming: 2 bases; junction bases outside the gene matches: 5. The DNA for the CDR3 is TGTGCCAGCAGTTTTTTGACTAGCGGGGTGCAAGAGACCCAGTACTTC. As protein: CASSFLTSGVQETQYF.